This TCR beta chain appears in the sequencing data of a study of technical replicates of blood from a few donors. CDR1 and CDR2 (germline): SGDLS, YYNGEE. The V end was cut by 0 bases, the J end by 5 bases, with 8 bases between. The CDR3 spans 13 residues. Clones were sequenced by immunoSEQ multiplex PCR, and TCRdb holds only the in-frame ones, with some missing. Of over 65,000 clones in the sample, approximately 95% were seen once. The TCR comes from a human donor in good health. Sequences were obtained from T cells isolated from PBMCs. This chain links TRBV9 with TRBJ1-1; D perhaps matches TRBD1 (6 bases). CDR3 sequence reads: CASSVGQGTEAFF. CDR3 coding DNA: TGTGCCAGCAGCGTAGGTCAGGGGACTGAAGCTTTCTTT.